This TCR beta chain is from a study of beta chain features in type 1 diabetes. CDR1 is MNHEY, CDR2 SVGAGI, per germline. J gave up 4 bases and V 6 bases, and 5 bases lay outside the gene matches. The CDR3 covers 13 residues. Study results and caveats: In every one of the four CD4+ subsets, TCRB CDR3s were moderately but significantly shorter in Type 1 diabetes patients. Shorter templates might be favored by PCR, and equally so in patients and in controls. Sampled from patients, naive, central memory and Treg TCRB repertoires appeared more similar than those sampled from healthy donors.

The table lists this clone with a few counts. Its antigen is currently unknown. The sequenced template was cDNA made from the entire isolated RNA. Naive, central memory and regulatory T cell samples produced a mean of approximately 3.6 million reads. Assay: immunoSEQ multiplex PCR; the TCRdb copy retains only in-frame clones and omits some. This table holds a few hundred thousand clones, 8.5% to 10% found once. The V and J genes are TRBV6-5 and TRBJ1-2; 7 bases are shared with TRBD1. The specimen sequenced was central memory CD4+ T cells from blood. The clonotype was recovered from a man younger than 40 with type 1 diabetes. The CDR3 DNA reads as TGTGCCAGCAGCCCACAGGGGACCTATGGCTACACCTTC. Amino acid sequence: CASSPQGTYGYTF.